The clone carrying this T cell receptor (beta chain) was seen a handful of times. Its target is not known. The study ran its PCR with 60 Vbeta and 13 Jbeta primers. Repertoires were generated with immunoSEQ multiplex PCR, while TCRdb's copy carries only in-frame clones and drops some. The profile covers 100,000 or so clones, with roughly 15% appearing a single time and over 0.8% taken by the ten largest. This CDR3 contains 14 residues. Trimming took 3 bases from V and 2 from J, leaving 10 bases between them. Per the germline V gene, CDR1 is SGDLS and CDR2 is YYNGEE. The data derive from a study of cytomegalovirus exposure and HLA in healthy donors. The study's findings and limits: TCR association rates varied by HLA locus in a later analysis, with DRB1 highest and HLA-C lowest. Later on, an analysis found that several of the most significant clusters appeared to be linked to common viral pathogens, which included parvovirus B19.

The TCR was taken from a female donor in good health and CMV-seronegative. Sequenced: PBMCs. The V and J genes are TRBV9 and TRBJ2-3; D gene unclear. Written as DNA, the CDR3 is TGTGCCAGCAGCGCAAAGACTTTCACAGATACGCAGTATTTT. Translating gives CASSAKTFTDTQYF.